A single sample gave rise to the 21 T cell receptor beta chains below, sequenced in a study of blood T cell repertoires in COVID-19. Method: immunoSEQ multiplex PCR; TCRdb's copy keeps in-frame clones and lacks some. The sample shows over 130,000 clones, approximately 86% of them seen only once. The sequenced sample was peripheral blood. These receptors were collected from a man in his 70s with acute or convalescent COVID-19.

V gene TRBV6-6 combines with J gene TRBJ2-7; TRBD2 matches 7 bases. CDR1 is MNHNY, CDR2 SVGAGI, per germline (reference sequence). J was trimmed by 6 bases and V by 7 bases; bases with no gene match: 12. The CDR3 is 14 amino acids. The CDR3 DNA sequence: TGTGCCAGCACCCCGGGCGGGAGTGTCGGCGAGCAGTACTTC. It yields the protein CASTPGGSVGEQYF.

The CDR3 loop reads CASSLPDSSTEAFF. CDR3 coding DNA: TGCGCCAGCAGCTTACCGGACAGCTCCACTGAAGCTTTCTTT. The J gene is TRBJ1-1, the V gene TRBV5-1; TRBD1 might be the D (6 bases). The CDR3 length is 14 residues. Germline CDR1 is SGHRS and CDR2 is YFSETQ. V was cut by 2 bases and J by 4 bases, with 12 bases left in between.

The V call is TRBV5-1, the J call TRBJ2-1; D possibly corresponds to TRBD2 (6 bases). The CDR3 has 16 amino acids. V was trimmed by 4 bases and J by 8 bases, leaving 22 bases between them. Germline assignment: CDR1 SGHRS and CDR2 YFSETQ. In DNA, the CDR3 is TGCGCCAGCAGCACCCTAGCTGGGGTGGGGGGTGATGAGCAGTTCTTC. This translates into CASSTLAGVGGDEQFF.

The chain links TRBV11-2 to TRBJ2-3; maybe TRBD2 (6 bases). Germline V gene lookup returns CDR1 SGHAT and CDR2 FQNNGV. Trimming left V 0 bases short and J 4 bases short, with 23 bases between. The CDR3 length is 19 residues. The CDR3 region has the DNA TGTGCCAGCAGCTTAGAAACAAATCTAGGGCCGGGAGAATCAGATACGCAGTATTTT. The encoded protein is CASSLETNLGPGESDTQYF.

The genes are TRBV28 and TRBJ2-5; maybe TRBD1 (6 bases). Trimming took 2 bases from V and 4 from J, leaving 20 bases between them. There are 17 residues in the CDR3. Germline CDR1 is MDHEN and CDR2 is SYDVKM. CDR3 sequence: CASSLNPQRTGRETQYF. CDR3 in DNA: TGTGCCAGCAGTTTAAACCCTCAACGAACAGGGCGAGAGACCCAGTACTTC.

This sequence joins TRBV10-3 and TRBJ1-2, with 8 nucleotides matching TRBD1. CDR1 is ENHRY and CDR2 is SYGVKD in the germline V gene. V lost 6 bases, J lost 6 bases, and 9 bases stayed unmatched. The CDR3 extends over 14 amino acids. In DNA form, the CDR3 reads TGTGCCATCAGGGGGACAGGCCCCTACGATGGCTACACCTTC. It codes for CAIRGTGPYDGYTF.

The gene calls are TRBV11-2 and TRBJ2-6; no definite D call. V lost 0 bases and J lost 2, with 11 bases in between. The CDR3 runs 17 residues. The germline V gene has CDR1 SGHAT and CDR2 FQNNGV. CDR3 sequence: CASSLDRRPTGANVLTF. The CDR3 nucleotides read TGTGCCAGCAGCTTAGATCGGCGGCCCACTGGGGCCAACGTCCTGACTTTC.

The CDR3 loop reads CASSLAAGQPQHF. For the CDR3, the DNA is TGTGCCAGCAGTTTAGCAGCGGGTCAGCCCCAGCATTTT. The chain joins TRBV12-3 or TRBV12-4 to TRBJ1-5; no firm D call. V was clipped by 0 bases and J by 6 bases, with 6 bases between them. The CDR3 totals 13 residues.

Comment on this clone: The junction departs from the called germline gene at one end, perhaps through a read error. The chain carries TRBV7-7 and TRBJ2-1; TRBD1 matches 8 bases. Germline V CDR1 and CDR2: SSHAT, FNYEAQ (reference sequence). The CDR3 covers 14 residues. The CDR3 loop is CASSSQGAQNEQFF. As DNA, the CDR3 is TGTGCTAGCAGCTCCCAGGGGGCGCAAAATGAGCAGTTCTTC.

The chain employs TRBV7-2 and TRBJ2-4; 8 positions match TRBD2. The CDR3 length is 14 residues. V gave up 4 bases and J gave up 7 bases; unmatched junction bases: 6. Germline V CDR1 and CDR2: SGHTA, FQGNSA. In DNA, the CDR3 is TGTGCCAGCAGCTACAGACCGGGAGGGAACATTCAGTACTTC. This gives the protein CASSYRPGGNIQYF.

This clone was seen only a few times. The J gene is TRBJ1-2, the V gene TRBV28; D uncertain. Trimming took off 5 bases at V and 8 bases at J, with 6 bases between the two ends. Germline CDR1 reads MDHEN; CDR2 reads SYDVKM. The CDR3 is 10 residues long. In DNA form, the CDR3 reads TGTGCCAGCAGTACTAGGGGCTACACCTTC. Protein: CASSTRGYTF.

CDR3: CASSLEASGPSYEQYF. The CDR3 DNA is TGTGCCAGCAGCTTGGAGGCTAGCGGGCCTTCCTACGAGCAGTACTTC. The chain has TRBV5-4 and TRBJ2-7; 8 bases line up with TRBD2. The CDR3 covers 16 residues. Germline assignment: CDR1 SGHNT and CDR2 YYREEE (reference sequence). V shed 0 bases and J 1 base; nucleotides not matched to a gene: 6.

The rearrangement joins TRBV5-6 to TRBJ1-2; D not certain. The CDR3 loop spans 13 amino acids. Per germline, CDR1 SGHDT and CDR2 YYEEEE. V was cut by 5 bases and J by 7 bases, with 15 bases left in between. The DNA for the CDR3 is TGTGCCAGCAGAGTGACGGCCGGGAGTGGCTACACCTTC. This codes for CASRVTAGSGYTF.

V is TRBV24-1 and J is TRBJ2-3; D gene unclear. This CDR3 has 13 amino acids. Trimming cost V 2 bases and J 3 bases, with 5 bases left between them. Germline CDR1 and CDR2: KGHDR and SFDVKD. Here the CDR3 reads CATSDSLTDTQYF. In nucleotides, the CDR3 is TGTGCCACCAGTGATTCCTTAACAGATACGCAGTATTTT.

V is TRBV25-1 and J is TRBJ1-1; maybe TRBD1 (5 bases). The germline V gene encodes CDR1 MGHDK and CDR2 SYGVNS. The ends were cut back, 3 bases at V and 1 base at J, with 9 bases in the middle. The CDR3 is 14 residues long. In DNA form, the CDR3 reads TGTGCCAGCAGTGACAGGGCTAAGAACACTGAAGCTTTCTTT. This encodes CASSDRAKNTEAFF.

This clone has a handful of counts. The gene calls are TRBV4-1 and TRBJ2-1, with TRBD1 matching over 7 bases. The CDR3 loop spans 13 amino acids. Germline CDR1 reads MGHRA; CDR2 reads YSYEKL. Trimming cost V 4 bases and J 10 bases; bases outside gene matches: 7. CDR3 DNA sequence: TGCGCCAGCAGCCCCGGGACAGTCGTCGAGCAGTTCTTC. Its translation: CASSPGTVVEQFF.

The V and J genes are TRBV9 and TRBJ1-1, with D tentatively TRBD1 (6 bases). Trimming cost V 0 bases and J 2 bases, with 11 bases left between them. This CDR3 has 15 amino acids. In germline, CDR1 is SGDLS, CDR2 YYNGEE. Here the CDR3 reads CASSVGPQGNTEAFF. CDR3 bases: TGTGCCAGCAGCGTAGGTCCACAGGGTAACACTGAAGCTTTCTTT.

The chain employs TRBV7-2 and TRBJ2-5; tentative D call: TRBD2 (5 bases). The CDR3 runs to 15 residues. Germline V CDR1 and CDR2: SGHTA, FQGNSA. V was trimmed by 4 bases and J by 1 base, leaving 13 bases between them. CDR3 amino acids: CASSYLSGFQETQYF. In DNA, the CDR3 is TGTGCCAGCAGCTACCTCAGCGGTTTCCAAGAGACCCAGTACTTC.

The chain links TRBV9 to TRBJ2-2; 13 nucleotides line up with TRBD2. The CDR3 totals 17 residues. Germline CDR1 reads SGDLS; CDR2 reads YYNGEE. V was pared by 3 bases and J by 5 bases, with 7 bases of the junction left unmatched. The CDR3 spells CASSAGLAGVQTGELFF. CDR3 nucleotide sequence: TGTGCCAGCAGCGCCGGACTAGCGGGAGTTCAGACCGGGGAGCTGTTTTTT.

The chain combines TRBV2 with TRBJ2-7; possibly TRBD1 for D (6 bases). Per germline, CDR1 SNHLY and CDR2 FYNNEI. The CDR3 has 13 residues. V lost 1 base to trimming and J lost 3 bases, with 7 bases between them. The CDR3 here is CASSEDRVYEQYF. Written as DNA, the CDR3 is TGTGCCAGCAGTGAAGACAGGGTCTACGAGCAGTACTTC.

The chain combines TRBV5-1 with TRBJ2-1, with TRBD2 matching 8 bases. The junction had 13 bases not matched to a gene; V was cut back by 4 bases and J by 4 bases. The V gene's germline CDR1 is SGHRS and CDR2 YFSETQ. The CDR3 contains 17 residues. The CDR3 DNA is TGCGCCAGCAGCCACTCAGGCCCTAGCGGGTCTTACAATGAGCAGTTCTTC. It encodes CASSHSGPSGSYNEQFF.